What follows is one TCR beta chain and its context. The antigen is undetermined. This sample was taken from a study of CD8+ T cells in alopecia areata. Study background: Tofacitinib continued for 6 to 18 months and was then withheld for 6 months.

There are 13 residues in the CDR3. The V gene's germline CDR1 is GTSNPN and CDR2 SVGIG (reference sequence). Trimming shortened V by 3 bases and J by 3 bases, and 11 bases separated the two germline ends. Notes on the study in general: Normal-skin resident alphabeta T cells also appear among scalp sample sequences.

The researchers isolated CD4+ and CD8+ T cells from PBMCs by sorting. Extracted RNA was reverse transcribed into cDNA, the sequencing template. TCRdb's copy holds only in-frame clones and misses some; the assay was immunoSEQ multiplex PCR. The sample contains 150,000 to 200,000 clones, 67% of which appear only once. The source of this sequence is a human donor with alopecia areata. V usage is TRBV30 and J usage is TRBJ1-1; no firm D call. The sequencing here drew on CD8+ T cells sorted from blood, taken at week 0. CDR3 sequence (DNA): TGTGCCTGGAGGGGCACTGTGGACACTGAAGCTTTCTTT. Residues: CAWRGTVDTEAFF.